Listed here is a single T cell receptor beta chain. Other DNA sequences from this sample encode an identical CDR3 as well. This sample is drawn from a study of blood T cell repertoires in COVID-19. Looking at the study overall: The samples span acute and convalescent COVID-19 from the United States, Italy and Spain. PBMCs, B-cell-depleted T cells, or T cells were the source of the cDNA or gDNA that made up the material.

CDR1 and CDR2 (germline): LNHNV, YYDKDF (reference sequence). Trimming took off 3 bases at V and 2 bases at J, with 20 bases between the two ends. The CDR3 is 17 residues long. Authors' data handling: Cell counts per sample came from amplifying reference gene primers. Clones were read by immunoSEQ multiplex PCR, and TCRdb kept only the in-frame ones, dropping some. V, J and clone size derive from that table, while D and trimming were established from the DNA sequence. Of 300,000 to 350,000 clones listed, under 90% were seen once; the top ten hold just under 9.5%. Donors of Cohort 3 who recovered were those that had two negative PCRs, clearance, or symptom resolution.

The clonotype originates from a woman in her 30s who had recovered from COVID-19. V is TRBV15 and J is TRBJ2-7; D remains ambiguous. Sequencing input: PBMCs or T cells enriched from blood (not recorded which). The chain's CDR3 is CATSSLITTRYTYEQYF. The CDR3, as DNA: TGTGCCACCAGCAGTCTTATTACGACTCGTTACACCTACGAGCAGTACTTC.